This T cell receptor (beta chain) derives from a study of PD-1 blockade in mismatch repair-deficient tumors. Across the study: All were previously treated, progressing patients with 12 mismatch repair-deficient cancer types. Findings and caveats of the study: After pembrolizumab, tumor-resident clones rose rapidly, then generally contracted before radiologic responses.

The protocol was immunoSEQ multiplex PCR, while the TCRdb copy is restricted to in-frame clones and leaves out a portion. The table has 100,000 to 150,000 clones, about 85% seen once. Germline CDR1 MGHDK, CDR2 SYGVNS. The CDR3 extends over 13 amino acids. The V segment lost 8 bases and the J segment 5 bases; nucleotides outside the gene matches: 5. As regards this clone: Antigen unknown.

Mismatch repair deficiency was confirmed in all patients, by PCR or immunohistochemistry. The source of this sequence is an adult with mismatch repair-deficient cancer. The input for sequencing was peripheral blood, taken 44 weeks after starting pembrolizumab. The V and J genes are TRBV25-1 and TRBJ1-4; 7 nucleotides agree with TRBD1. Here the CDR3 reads CASGDSRNEKLFF. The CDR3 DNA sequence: TGTGCCAGCGGGGACAGCCGAAATGAAAAACTGTTTTTT.